These 25 T cell receptor beta chains share one sample of origin, sequenced in a study of T cell responses to AZD1222 COVID-19 vaccine. Sequencing used immunoSEQ multiplex PCR; TCRdb keeps in-frame clones, though not all of them. The table shows around 180,000 clones, with about 90% occurring only once. The sequences come from peripheral blood, collected on day 0 of AZD1222 vaccination. The source of these receptors is an adult in good health.

The rearrangement joins TRBV7-6 to TRBJ2-2; 7 bases line up with TRBD2. CDR1 SGHVS and CDR2 FNYEAQ come from the germline V gene. The CDR3 has 15 amino acids. J gave up 6 bases and V 2 bases, and 6 bases lay outside the gene matches. The CDR3 loop reads CASSLPTSGAGELFF. CDR3 nucleotides: TGTGCCAGCAGCTTACCTACGAGCGGGGCCGGGGAGCTGTTTTTT. The complete variable domain, with remaining parts taken from reference TRBV7-6 and TRBJ2-2, reads GAGVSQSPRYKVTKRGQDVALRCDPISGHVSLYWYRQALGQGPEFLTYFNYEAQQDKSGLPNDRFSAERPEGSISTLTIQRTEQRDSAMYRCASSLPTSGAGELFFGEGSRLTVL.

The rearrangement links TRBV6-1 to TRBJ2-2, with 7 bases fitting TRBD1. Germline V gene lookup returns CDR1 MNHNS and CDR2 SASEGT. The V and J ends lost 2 bases and 2 bases, in that order; junction bases with no gene match: 5. The length of the CDR3 is 16 residues. The CDR3 reads CASSERGTANTGELFF. In DNA, the CDR3 is TGTGCCAGCAGTGAAAGGGGGACAGCAAACACCGGGGAGCTGTTTTTT.

The chain uses TRBV12-3 or TRBV12-4 and TRBJ1-4, with D possibly being TRBD1 (6 bases). This CDR3 has 13 residues. Trimming cost V 6 bases and J 7 bases, with 12 bases left between them. CDR3 loop: CASRTGTTEKLFF. In DNA form, the CDR3 reads TGTGCCAGCAGAACCGGGACAACTGAAAAACTGTTTTTT.

The rearrangement uses TRBV19 and TRBJ2-7; 9 nucleotides agree with TRBD1. CDR1 is LNHDA, CDR2 SQIVND, per germline (reference sequence). The CDR3 is 14 residues long. V was clipped by 8 bases and J by 3 bases; unmatched bases: 8. The CDR3 DNA sequence: TGTGCCAGTGGACAGGGGCGTCGATTCTACGAGCAGTACTTC. Its protein product is CASGQGRRFYEQYF.

This chain links TRBV19 with TRBJ2-5; D unclear. Trimming cost V 6 bases and J 5 bases, with 10 bases left between them. The CDR3 totals 12 residues. Germline CDR1 reads LNHDA; CDR2 reads SQIVND (reference sequence). CDR3 DNA sequence: TGTGCCAGTAGAGGTCCCCGGGAGACCCAGTACTTC. Encoded protein: CASRGPRETQYF.

This clone was found a few times. The J gene is TRBJ1-2, the V gene TRBV6-4, with TRBD1 matching 7 bases. The V segment lost 2 bases and the J segment 2 bases; nucleotides outside the gene matches: 5. The CDR3 extends over 15 amino acids. Germline V CDR1 and CDR2: MRHNA, SNTAGT. In DNA, the CDR3 is TGTGCCAGCAGTGACCCGCCGACAGGGAACTATGGCTACACCTTC. Translating it yields CASSDPPTGNYGYTF.

The chain joins TRBV11-2 to TRBJ2-1, with 7 bases aligning to TRBD1. Unmatched junction bases numbered 11, after V lost 3 bases and J lost 6 bases. The length of the CDR3 is 16 residues. Per germline, CDR1 SGHAT and CDR2 FQNNGV. The DNA of the CDR3 is TGTGCCAGCAGCTTTGGAGACAGGGTCCAGGGCAATGAGCAGTTCTTC. Amino acids: CASSFGDRVQGNEQFF.

The rearrangement joins TRBV18 to TRBJ2-7; the D gene could be TRBD1 or TRBD2 (5 bases each). Deletions cut 4 bases from V and 3 bases from J, with 19 bases between. The germline V gene encodes CDR1 KGHSH and CDR2 LQKENI. The CDR3 runs 16 residues. The CDR3 spells CASSLYRGRSNYEQYF. The CDR3, as DNA: TGTGCCAGCTCACTATACCGGGGACGGTCAAACTACGAGCAGTACTTC. The full variable domain, completed using reference TRBV18 and TRBJ2-7, is NAGVMQNPRHLVRRRGQEARLRCSPMKGHSHVYWYRQLPEEGLKFMVYLQKENIIDESGMPKERFSAEFPKEGPSILRIQQVVRGDSAAYFCASSLYRGRSNYEQYFGPGTRLTVT.

The rearrangement joins TRBV5-5 to TRBJ1-2; a possible D gene is TRBD1 (5 bases). The germline V and J ends were trimmed by 1 base and 6 bases, with 13 bases remaining between them. CDR3 length: 14 amino acids. Germline CDR1 and CDR2: SGHKS and YYEKEE (reference sequence). In DNA, the CDR3 is TGTGCCAGCAGCTTGAGGGGCGGGGATGATGGCTACACCTTC. Translation gives CASSLRGGDDGYTF.

CDR3 sequence reads: CASSPQSRSSGSYEQYF. The DNA for the CDR3 is TGTGCCAGCAGCCCCCAATCCCGATCTAGCGGTTCCTACGAGCAGTACTTC. This chain uses TRBV7-9 with TRBJ2-7, with TRBD2 matching 7 bases. The CDR3 covers 17 residues. CDR1 SEHNR and CDR2 FQNEAQ come from the germline V gene (reference sequence). Germline trimming cut 5 bases from V and 1 base from J; bases unmatched to any gene: 14.

The V gene is TRBV6-5, the J gene TRBJ1-1; weak D call: TRBD1 (6 bases). V lost 7 bases and J lost 3, with 12 bases in between. CDR1 MNHEY and CDR2 SVGAGI come from the germline V gene. This CDR3 contains 13 residues. The DNA of the CDR3 is TGTGCCAGCAAGGGGGGCGAGGACACTGAAGCTTTCTTT. As protein: CASKGGEDTEAFF.

The chain employs TRBV7-8 and TRBJ1-1, with a possible D match to TRBD1 (5 bases). The CDR3 covers 13 residues. V lost 6 bases to trimming and J lost 2 bases, with 10 bases between them. In germline, CDR1 is SGHVS, CDR2 FQNEAQ. As DNA, the CDR3 is TGTGCCAGCAGGTCAGGGCCCAACACTGAAGCTTTCTTT. It encodes CASRSGPNTEAFF.

As concerns this clone: This sample also contains other DNA sequences that code for the same CDR3. The chain links TRBV5-1 to TRBJ2-5; D is unresolved. V was trimmed by 0 bases and J by 3 bases, leaving 12 bases between them. The CDR3 length is 15 residues. CDR1 is SGHRS and CDR2 is YFSETQ in the germline V gene. The CDR3 nucleotides are TGCGCCAGCAGCTTGGCCGGCACTGAAAAAGAGACCCAGTACTTC. This sequence encodes CASSLAGTEKETQYF.

This rearrangement joins TRBV25-1 to TRBJ2-5, with 9 bases that match TRBD1. There are 14 residues in the CDR3. CDR1 and CDR2 from the germline V gene are MGHDK and SYGVNS. V was pared by 4 bases and J by 5 bases, with 5 bases of the junction left unmatched. The CDR3 is CASSGWTGDETQYF. DNA for the CDR3: TGTGCCAGCAGTGGTTGGACAGGGGATGAGACCCAGTACTTC.

The V call is TRBV19, the J call TRBJ1-1; D call uncertain. Trimming left V 7 bases short and J 0 bases short, with 0 bases between. The germline gives CDR1 LNHDA, CDR2 SQIVND (reference sequence). The CDR3 spans 10 residues. Here the CDR3 DNA reads TGTGCCAGTATGAACACTGAAGCTTTCTTT. Amino acids: CASMNTEAFF.

The chain joins TRBV4-1 to TRBJ1-2; D is possibly TRBD1 (5 bases). The CDR3 spans 18 residues. Trimming shortened V by 2 bases and J by 2 bases, and 21 bases separated the two germline ends. The germline V gene encodes CDR1 MGHRA and CDR2 YSYEKL. CDR3 in amino acids: CASSQPTGPSPKNYGYTF. The CDR3 region has the DNA TGCGCCAGCAGCCAACCAACAGGACCAAGCCCAAAAAACTATGGCTACACCTTC.

The chain has TRBV12-3 or TRBV12-4 and TRBJ1-5; 8 bases match TRBD1. This CDR3 region has 13 residues. The J segment lost 0 bases and the V segment lost 8 bases, leaving 0 bases of the junction unmatched. The CDR3 sequence: CASGTGSNQPQHF. The CDR3, as DNA: TGTGCCAGCGGGACAGGTAGCAATCAGCCCCAGCATTTT.

The rearrangement links TRBV7-8 to TRBJ1-6, with TRBD1 identical over 7 bases. The CDR3 extends over 14 amino acids. V gave up 3 bases and J gave up 7 bases; unmatched junction bases: 3. Germline V lookup: CDR1 SGHVS, CDR2 FQNEAQ. The CDR3 bases are TGTGCCAGCAGCTTGACAGGGAGAAATTCACCCCTCCACTTT. Protein sequence: CASSLTGRNSPLHF. Full variable domain (outside the CDR3, taken from reference TRBV7-8 and TRBJ1-6): GAGVSQSPRYKVAKRGQDVALRCDPISGHVSLFWYQQALGQGPEFLTYFQNEAQLDKSGLPSDRFFAERPEGSVSTLKIQRTQQEDSAVYLCASSLTGRNSPLHFGNGTRLTVT.

The chain carries TRBV28 and TRBJ1-2; D might be TRBD1 (5 bases). Germline V CDR1 and CDR2: MDHEN, SYDVKM. The CDR3 covers 13 residues. V lost 3 bases to trimming and J lost 2 bases, with 7 bases between them. This CDR3 reads CASSFGGNYGYTF. The CDR3 region has the DNA TGTGCCAGCAGTTTTGGGGGGAACTATGGCTACACCTTC.

V usage is TRBV5-1 and J usage is TRBJ1-4; D perhaps matches TRBD1 (6 bases). Germline loops: CDR1 SGHRS, CDR2 YFSETQ. The CDR3 extends over 14 amino acids. The V end was cut by 6 bases, the J end by 8 bases, with 17 bases between. The CDR3 bases are TGCGCCAGCACCGGAGGGGGGGCGGAGGAAAAACTGTTTTTT. It codes for CASTGGGAEEKLFF.

This chain links TRBV6-5 with TRBJ2-3, with D maybe TRBD2 (7 bases). The CDR3 totals 14 residues. V was pared by 8 bases and J by 6 bases, with 18 bases between. CDR1 is MNHEY and CDR2 is SVGAGI in the germline V gene. Here the CDR3 DNA reads TGTGCCAGCTCAGACGGGAGGAGGGGGGATACGCAGTATTTT. Translation gives CASSDGRRGDTQYF.

This clone was seen a single time. The chain links TRBV6-2 or TRBV6-3 to TRBJ2-1; 9 bases fit TRBD1. The V gene end was trimmed by 2 bases and the J gene end by 9 bases; junction bases not matched to a gene: 8. Germline-derived CDR1 and CDR2 are MNHEY and SVGEGT. This CDR3 is built from 15 residues. The CDR3 protein is CASSYKGQGIGEQFF. The CDR3 nucleotides are TGTGCCAGCAGTTACAAGGGACAGGGTATCGGTGAGCAGTTCTTC.

Only a few counts were recorded for this clone. The chain is built from TRBV30 and TRBJ1-2; D is perhaps TRBD1 (6 bases). Germline CDR1 and CDR2: GTSNPN and SVGIG (reference sequence). There are 14 residues in the CDR3. V shed 3 bases and J shed 1 base, with 12 bases lying between them. CDR3 loop: CAWSRQASNYGYTF. CDR3 bases: TGTGCCTGGAGCCGACAGGCGAGTAACTATGGCTACACCTTC.

This clone showed up just once. The gene calls are TRBV27 and TRBJ1-4, with 11 bases aligning to TRBD1. This CDR3 has 15 residues. The ends lost 5 bases at V and 7 bases at J; junction bases unmatched: 6. Germline CDR1 reads MNHEY; CDR2 reads SMNVEV (reference sequence). This chain's CDR3 is CASSQDRGRREKLFF. The CDR3 DNA is TGTGCCAGCAGTCAGGACAGGGGGCGACGTGAAAAACTGTTTTTT.

The CDR3 loop is CASSFTSSGAHIQYF. DNA of the CDR3: TGTGCCAGCAGCTTTACGTCTAGCGGGGCTCACATTCAGTACTTC. The chain links TRBV13 to TRBJ2-4; 9 bases line up with TRBD2. Trimming cost V 3 bases and J 8 bases; bases outside gene matches: 8. Germline CDR1 PRHDT, CDR2 FYEKMQ (reference sequence). This CDR3 is 15 amino acids long.